The 9 T cell receptor beta chains reported below all come from one sample, sequenced in a study of blood T cell repertoires in COVID-19. The assay was immunoSEQ multiplex PCR, and TCRdb's table has in-frame clones only and misses some. Of roughly 140,000 clones listed, approximately 85% were seen once; the top ten hold roughly 2.9%. The specimen sequenced was peripheral blood. These receptors were obtained from a man aged 45-65 years with acute or convalescent COVID-19.

This clone has only one observation. The gene calls are TRBV6-5 and TRBJ1-2; 7 bases fit TRBD1. Looked up from germline, CDR1 is MNHEY and CDR2 is SVGAGI. V lost 7 bases to trimming and J lost 6 bases; unmatched junction nucleotides: 11. This CDR3 is built from 14 residues. The CDR3 loop reads CASTRGTAVNGYTF. DNA for the CDR3: TGTGCCAGCACCAGGGGGACAGCGGTTAATGGCTACACCTTC.

The rearrangement links TRBV7-2 to TRBJ2-7; 11 bases agree with TRBD2. The CDR3 runs 18 residues. The trim removed 5 bases at V and 6 bases at J, leaving 18 bases unmatched. The V gene's germline CDR1 is SGHTA and CDR2 FQGNSA. Here the CDR3 reads CASSPTPGLAAAGGEQYF. The CDR3 region has the DNA TGTGCCAGCAGCCCTACCCCGGGACTAGCGGCGGCAGGTGGCGAGCAGTACTTC.

The J gene is TRBJ2-7, the V gene TRBV29-1, with D possibly TRBD1 on 5 matching bases. Germline V gene data show CDR1 as SQVTM and CDR2 as ANQGSEA. V lost 2 bases, J lost 2 bases, and 10 bases lay in between. This CDR3 comprises 13 residues. CDR3 nucleotides: TGCAGCGTTGAATTAGGCAGGGCCTACGAGCAGTACTTC. Translating gives CSVELGRAYEQYF.

The chain has TRBV28 and TRBJ1-1, with TRBD1 as a possible D gene (5 bases). Trimming stripped 2 bases from V and 0 bases from J, with 13 bases between. The germline CDR1 and CDR2 sequences are MDHEN and SYDVKM. This CDR3 is built from 16 residues. CDR3: CASSLPRDSMNTEAFF. The CDR3 DNA sequence: TGTGCCAGCAGTTTACCCCGAGACAGCATGAACACTGAAGCTTTCTTT.

This clone was recorded a few times. CDR3: CASSFGQNNYGYTF. In DNA form, the CDR3 reads TGTGCCAGCAGCTTTGGGCAGAATAACTATGGCTACACCTTC. This chain joins TRBV13 and TRBJ1-2; D not resolved. Trimming removed 3 bases at V and 1 base at J, with 9 bases between. The CDR3 spans 14 residues. The V gene's germline CDR1 is PRHDT and CDR2 FYEKMQ (reference sequence).

This chain links TRBV3-1 (or the pseudogene TRBV3-2) with TRBJ1-1, with a possible D match to TRBD1 (6 bases). V dropped 10 bases and J dropped 5 bases, with 20 bases sitting between them. The germline V gene has CDR1 LGHDT and CDR2 YNNKEL (reference sequence). This CDR3 has 14 amino acids. This CDR3 reads CATVHRDFVTEAFF. The CDR3 nucleotides read TGTGCCACCGTTCACAGGGATTTCGTAACTGAAGCTTTCTTT.

The chain combines TRBV19 with TRBJ2-1, with D maybe TRBD2 (6 bases). Between the trimmed V and J ends, which lost 6 bases and 6 bases, there was a span of 18 bases. The CDR3 covers 15 residues. CDR1 is LNHDA, CDR2 SQIVND, per germline (reference sequence). As DNA, the CDR3 is TGTGCCAGTAGCGCCTCTCCGGGACTTATCAATGAGCAGTTCTTC. Encoded protein: CASSASPGLINEQFF.

V gene TRBV7-9 combines with J gene TRBJ2-2; no clear D gene. This CDR3 has 13 amino acids. Per germline, CDR1 SEHNR and CDR2 FQNEAQ (reference sequence). The V gene lost 7 bases and the J gene lost 1 base, with 7 bases spanning the gap. This CDR3 reads CASTGENTGELFF. CDR3 DNA: TGTGCCAGCACCGGAGAGAACACCGGGGAGCTGTTTTTT.

This chain uses TRBV4-2 with TRBJ2-1; perhaps TRBD2 as D (5 bases). In germline, CDR1 is LGHNA, CDR2 YNFKEQ. This CDR3 region has 17 residues. Trimming cost V 0 bases and J 2 bases, with 14 bases left between them. The DNA for the CDR3 is TGTGCCAGCAGCCAAGATCAATACTACGGGGCCTACAATGAGCAGTTCTTC. Translation gives CASSQDQYYGAYNEQFF.